The entry below gives a single T cell receptor beta chain sequence along with its context. The antigen remains unidentified. The sample comes from a study of T cell responses to AZD1222 COVID-19 vaccine. Study-level background: Timing groups of about 4 and about 12 weeks for second doses were pooled.

This table comes from immunoSEQ multiplex PCR, and its TCRdb copy is limited to in-frame clones, with some not included. The sample holds 100,000 to 150,000 clones, about 85% seen once. Deletions cut 4 bases from V and 0 bases from J, with 10 bases between. The CDR3 is made up of 15 amino acids. Germline assignment: CDR1 SEHNR and CDR2 FQNEAQ (reference sequence). Whole-study results and caveats: Possibly, clonal diversity was underestimated; donors were largely white British and included more females.

The sample consisted of peripheral blood, taken on day 0 of AZD1222 vaccination. The chain is built from TRBV7-9 and TRBJ2-1; D call uncertain. The TCR was taken from an adult in good health. This CDR3 reads CASSSPSNSYNEQFF. The CDR3 DNA follows: TGTGCCAGCAGCTCGCCGTCCAACTCCTACAATGAGCAGTTCTTC.